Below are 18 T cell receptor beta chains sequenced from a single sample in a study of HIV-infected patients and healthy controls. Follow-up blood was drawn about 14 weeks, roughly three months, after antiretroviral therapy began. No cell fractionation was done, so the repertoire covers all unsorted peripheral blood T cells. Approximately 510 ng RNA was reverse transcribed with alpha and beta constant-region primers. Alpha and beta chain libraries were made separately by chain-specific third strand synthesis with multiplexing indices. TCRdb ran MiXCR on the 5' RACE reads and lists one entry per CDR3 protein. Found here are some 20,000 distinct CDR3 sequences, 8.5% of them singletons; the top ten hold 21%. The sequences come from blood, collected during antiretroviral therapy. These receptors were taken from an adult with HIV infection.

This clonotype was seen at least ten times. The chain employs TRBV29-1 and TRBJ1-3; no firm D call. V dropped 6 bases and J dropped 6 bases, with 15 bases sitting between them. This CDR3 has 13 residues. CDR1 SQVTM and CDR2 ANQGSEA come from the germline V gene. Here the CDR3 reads CSVPGQLENTIYF. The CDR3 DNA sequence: TGCAGCGTGCCGGGCCAGTTGGAAAACACCATATATTTT.

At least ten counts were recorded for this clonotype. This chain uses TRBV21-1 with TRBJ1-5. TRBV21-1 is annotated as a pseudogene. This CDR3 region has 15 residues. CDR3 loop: CASVTERVGNQPQHF. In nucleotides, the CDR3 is TGTGCCAGCGTCACCGAGCGGGTGGGCAATCAGCCCCAGCATTTT.

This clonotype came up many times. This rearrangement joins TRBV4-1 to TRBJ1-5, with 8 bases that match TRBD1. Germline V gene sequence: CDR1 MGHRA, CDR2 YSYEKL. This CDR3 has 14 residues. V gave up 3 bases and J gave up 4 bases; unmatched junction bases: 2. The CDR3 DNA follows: TGCGCCAGCAGCCACCGGACAGGGAATCAGCCCCAGCATTTT. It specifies CASSHRTGNQPQHF.

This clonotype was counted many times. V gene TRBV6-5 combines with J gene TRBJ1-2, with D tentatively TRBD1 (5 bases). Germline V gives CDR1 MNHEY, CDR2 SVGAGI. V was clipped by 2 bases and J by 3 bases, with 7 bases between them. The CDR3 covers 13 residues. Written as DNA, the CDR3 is TGTGCCAGCAGTTACGGACACTACTATGGCTACACCTTC. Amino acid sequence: CASSYGHYYGYTF.

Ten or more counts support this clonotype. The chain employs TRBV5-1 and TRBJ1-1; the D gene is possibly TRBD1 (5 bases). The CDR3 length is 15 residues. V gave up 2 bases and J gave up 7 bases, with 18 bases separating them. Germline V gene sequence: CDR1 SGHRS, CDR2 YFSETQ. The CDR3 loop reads CASSLAGPTENEAFF. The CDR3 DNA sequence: TGCGCCAGCAGCTTAGCGGGGCCCACGGAAAATGAAGCTTTCTTT.

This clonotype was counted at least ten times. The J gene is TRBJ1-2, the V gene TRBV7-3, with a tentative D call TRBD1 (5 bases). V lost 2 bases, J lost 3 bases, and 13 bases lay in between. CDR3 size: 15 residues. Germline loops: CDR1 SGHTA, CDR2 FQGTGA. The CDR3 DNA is TGTGCCAGCAGCTTAGGGCCGGGACGGGACTATGGCTACACCTTC. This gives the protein CASSLGPGRDYGYTF. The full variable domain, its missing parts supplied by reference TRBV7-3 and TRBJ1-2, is GAGVSQTPSNKVTEKGKYVELRCDPISGHTALYWYRQSLGQGPEFLIYFQGTGAADDSGLPNDRFFAVRPEGSVSTLKIQRTERGDSAVYLCASSLGPGRDYGYTFGSGTRLTVV.

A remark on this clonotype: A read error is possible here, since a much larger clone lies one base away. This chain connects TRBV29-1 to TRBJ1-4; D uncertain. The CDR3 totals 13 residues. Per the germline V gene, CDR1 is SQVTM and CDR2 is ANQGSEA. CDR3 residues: CSVGTSAEEKLYF. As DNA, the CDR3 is TGCAGCGTTGGGACCTCCGCGGAAGAAAAACTGTATTTT.

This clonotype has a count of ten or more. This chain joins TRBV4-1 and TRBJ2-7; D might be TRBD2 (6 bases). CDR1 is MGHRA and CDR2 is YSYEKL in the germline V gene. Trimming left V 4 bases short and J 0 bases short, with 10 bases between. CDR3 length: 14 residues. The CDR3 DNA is TGCGCCAGCAGCCCAACTAGCATCTCCTACGAGCAGTACTTC. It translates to CASSPTSISYEQYF.

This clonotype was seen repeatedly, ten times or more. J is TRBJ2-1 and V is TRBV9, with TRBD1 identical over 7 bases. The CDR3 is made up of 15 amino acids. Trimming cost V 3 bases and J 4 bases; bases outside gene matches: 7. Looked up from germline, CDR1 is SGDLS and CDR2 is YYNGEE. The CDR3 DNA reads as TGTGCCAGCAGCGCGACAGGGTCTTATTACAATGAGCAGTTCTTC. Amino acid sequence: CASSATGSYYNEQFF.

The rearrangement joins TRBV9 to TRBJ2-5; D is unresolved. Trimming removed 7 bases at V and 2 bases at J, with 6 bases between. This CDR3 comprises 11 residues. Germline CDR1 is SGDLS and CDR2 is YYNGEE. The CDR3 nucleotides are TGTGCCAGCGGGGATCAAGAGACCCAGTACTTC. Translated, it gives CASGDQETQYF.

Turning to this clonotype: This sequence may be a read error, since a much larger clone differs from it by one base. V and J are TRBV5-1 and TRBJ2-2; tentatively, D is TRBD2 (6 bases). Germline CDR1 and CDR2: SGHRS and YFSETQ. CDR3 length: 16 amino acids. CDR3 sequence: CADPEAGPLNTGGLFF. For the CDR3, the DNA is TGCGCCGATCCCGAGGCAGGGCCTCTAAACACCGGGGGGCTGTTTTTT. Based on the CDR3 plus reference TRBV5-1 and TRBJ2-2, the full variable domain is KAGVTQTPRYLIKTRGQQVTLSCSPISGHRSVSWYQQTPGQGLQFLFEYFSETQRNKGNFPGRFSGRQFSNSRSEMNVSTLELGDSALYLCADPEAGPLNTGGLFFGEGSRLTVL.

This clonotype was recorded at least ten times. The CDR3 bases are TGTGCCAGCAGCCGGACAGGGGGCGGTTCAGATACGCAGTATTTT. Its protein is CASSRTGGGSDTQYF. This chain joins TRBV7-9 and TRBJ2-3, with 11 bases lining up with TRBD1. The CDR3 is 15 amino acids. CDR1 and CDR2 from the germline V gene are SEHNR and FQNEAQ (reference sequence). After removal of 5 bases from V and 4 bases from J, the junction contained 5 bases not matched to a gene.

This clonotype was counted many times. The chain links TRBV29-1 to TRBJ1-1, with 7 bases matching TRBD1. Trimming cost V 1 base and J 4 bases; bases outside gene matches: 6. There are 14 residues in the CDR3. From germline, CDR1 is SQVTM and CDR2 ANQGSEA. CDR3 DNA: TGCAGCGTTGAAGTGGCTGACAGGGCCACTGAAGCTTTCTTT. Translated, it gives CSVEVADRATEAFF.

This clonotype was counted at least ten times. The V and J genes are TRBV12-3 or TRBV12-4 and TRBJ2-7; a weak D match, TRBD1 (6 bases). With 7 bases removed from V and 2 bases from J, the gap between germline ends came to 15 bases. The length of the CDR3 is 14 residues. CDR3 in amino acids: CASTPTGFPYEQYF. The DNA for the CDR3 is TGTGCCAGCACCCCCACAGGGTTCCCCTACGAGCAGTACTTC.

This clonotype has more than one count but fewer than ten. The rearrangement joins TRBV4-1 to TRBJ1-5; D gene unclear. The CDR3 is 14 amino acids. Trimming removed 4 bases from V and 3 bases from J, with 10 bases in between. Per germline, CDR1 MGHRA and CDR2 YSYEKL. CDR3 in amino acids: CASSPTGLNQPQHF. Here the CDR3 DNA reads TGCGCCAGCAGCCCAACCGGACTCAATCAGCCCCAGCATTTT.

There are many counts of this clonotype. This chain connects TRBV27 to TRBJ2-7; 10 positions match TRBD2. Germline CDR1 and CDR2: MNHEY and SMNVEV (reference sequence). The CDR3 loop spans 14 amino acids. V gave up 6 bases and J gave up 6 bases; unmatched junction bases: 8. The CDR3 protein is CASSSPGLACEQYF. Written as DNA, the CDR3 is TGTGCCAGCAGCTCGCCGGGACTAGCGTGCGAGCAGTACTTC.

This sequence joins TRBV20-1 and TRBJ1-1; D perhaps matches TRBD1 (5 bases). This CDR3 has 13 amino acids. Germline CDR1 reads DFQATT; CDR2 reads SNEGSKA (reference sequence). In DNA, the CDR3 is TGCAGACCCCAGGACATAAAGAACACTGAAGCTTTCTTT. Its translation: CRPQDIKNTEAFF.

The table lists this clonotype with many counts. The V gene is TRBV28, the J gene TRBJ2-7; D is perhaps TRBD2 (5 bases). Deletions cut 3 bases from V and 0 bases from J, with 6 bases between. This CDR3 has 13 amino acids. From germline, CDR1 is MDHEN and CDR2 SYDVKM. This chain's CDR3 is CASSFGNSYEQYF. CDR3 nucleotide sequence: TGTGCCAGCAGTTTCGGGAACTCCTACGAGCAGTACTTC.